The entry that follows covers one T cell receptor (beta chain) sequence. This record belongs to a study of T cells in Graves' hyperthyroidism and ophthalmopathy. Researchers took RNA transcripts and amplified the TCR beta CDR3 regions from them. The HTBI primer set was used in a first-round RT-PCR of the TCR CDR3. TCRdb reanalysed the multiplex PCR reads using MiXCR and keeps one entry per CDR3 protein. Of about 560,000 distinct CDR3 sequences listed, about 15% are singletons. The CDR3 length is 15 residues. Trimming removed 1 base at V and 7 bases at J, with 13 bases between. Germline CDR1 is MNHEY and CDR2 is SMNVEV (reference sequence).

The V and J genes are TRBV27 and TRBJ2-2; a weak D match, TRBD2 (6 bases). Sequencing input: blood. The sequence was obtained from a woman aged 40 to 50 with Graves' hyperthyroidism. CDR3 sequence (DNA): TGTGCCAGCAGTTTATTAGGAGGGATTGGCGGGGAGCTGTTTTTT. This codes for CASSLLGGIGGELFF.